A selection of T cell receptor beta chains follows, all from one sample in a study of CD8 T cells in ankylosing spondylitis. MiXCR was run by TCRdb on the 5' RACE reads, yielding one entry per CDR3 protein. Here the sample spans a few hundred thousand distinct CDR3 sequences, about 10% being singletons. The sample comprised blood, either unsorted or a sorted T cell fraction (not recorded which). Receptor source: a male donor with ankylosing spondylitis or in good health (not recorded which). Each CDR3 is given with its conserved first and last residue. Fields, in order: D gene, clone size, V gene, J gene, CDR3 DNA, CDR3 protein. The D gene is left open where the match is weak. The listing skips clone size in some rows; elsewhere it reads once, few, many or a size class.

d_gene: TRBD1; abundance: many; v_gene: TRBV5-1; j_gene: TRBJ1-5; CDR3nt: TGCGCCAGCAGCTTGGCAGGACAGGGCGCTGGGCCCCAGCATTTT; CDR3aa: CASSLAGQGAGPQHF
d_gene: NA; abundance: NA; v_gene: TRBV5-1; j_gene: TRBJ2-1; CDR3nt: TGCGCCAGCAGCTTTCTAGCGACTGAGCAGTTCTTC; CDR3aa: CASSFLATEQFF
d_gene: NA; abundance: many; v_gene: TRBV5-1; j_gene: TRBJ1-2; CDR3nt: TGCGCCAGCAGCTTGGAGGCCCCGGGCCATAACTATGGCTACACCTTC; CDR3aa: CASSLEAPGHNYGYTF
d_gene: NA; abundance: many; v_gene: TRBV5-4; j_gene: TRBJ1-2; CDR3nt: TGTGCCAGCAGCTTGACAAACGCGGGGGTTACACCCAAGAATCGCTATGGCTACACCTTC; CDR3aa: CASSLTNAGVTPKNRYGYTF
d_gene: NA; abundance: many; v_gene: TRBV7-3; j_gene: TRBJ1-1; CDR3nt: TGTGCCAGCAAGAGGACCGCGAACACTGAAGCTTTCTTT; CDR3aa: CASKRTANTEAFF
d_gene: TRBD1; abundance: many; v_gene: TRBV5-1; j_gene: TRBJ1-2; CDR3nt: TGCGCCAGCAGCTTCATAGACAGGGGCGATGCTAACTATGGCTACACCTTC; CDR3aa: CASSFIDRGDANYGYTF
d_gene: NA; abundance: many; v_gene: TRBV29-1; j_gene: TRBJ1-2; CDR3nt: TGCAGCGTTGGAGGATCCCCCTATGGCTACACCTTC; CDR3aa: CSVGGSPYGYTF
d_gene: NA; abundance: few; v_gene: TRBV29-1; j_gene: TRBJ2-7; CDR3nt: TGCAGCGTGATGCACAGGGAGAACGAGCAGTACTTC; CDR3aa: CSVMHRENEQYF
d_gene: NA; abundance: few; v_gene: TRBV29-1; j_gene: TRBJ1-1; CDR3nt: TGCAGCGTAATCAGGGGAGGCACTGAAGCTTTCTTT; CDR3aa: CSVIRGGTEAFF
d_gene: TRBD2; abundance: many; v_gene: TRBV5-1; j_gene: TRBJ2-3; CDR3nt: TGCGCCAGCAGCTTGGGACTAGCGGGCAACGCAGATACGCAGTATTTT; CDR3aa: CASSLGLAGNADTQYF
d_gene: NA; abundance: many; v_gene: TRBV20-1; j_gene: TRBJ2-7; CDR3nt: TGCAGTGCTAGAGATGCATCCCCCGGCAATTACGAGCAGTACTTC; CDR3aa: CSARDASPGNYEQYF
d_gene: NA; abundance: many; v_gene: TRBV6-1; j_gene: TRBJ1-3; CDR3nt: TGTGCCAGCAGTGAAGTCTGGAAGGGCTCTGGAAACACCATATATTTT; CDR3aa: CASSEVWKGSGNTIYF
d_gene: TRBD2; abundance: NA; v_gene: TRBV5-4; j_gene: TRBJ2-3; CDR3nt: TGTGCCAGCAGCTTCGGTTACGGGAGACTAGCGGGAGAGTGGAATACGCAGTATTTT; CDR3aa: CASSFGYGRLAGEWNTQYF
d_gene: TRBD2; abundance: NA; v_gene: TRBV5-1; j_gene: TRBJ2-1; CDR3nt: TGCGCCAGCAGCCCGACCCTAGCGGGGGGGCCTCGGGAGCAGTTCTTC; CDR3aa: CASSPTLAGGPREQFF
d_gene: NA; abundance: many; v_gene: TRBV7-9; j_gene: TRBJ1-2; CDR3nt: TGTGCCAGCAGCTTAAGTACAGCTTATGTCTACACCTTC; CDR3aa: CASSLSTAYVYTF
d_gene: NA; abundance: many; v_gene: TRBV5-1; j_gene: TRBJ2-1; CDR3nt: TGCGCCAGCAGCCTGACTGCCAGCTCCTACAATGAGCAGTTCTTC; CDR3aa: CASSLTASSYNEQFF
d_gene: NA; abundance: many; v_gene: TRBV11-2; j_gene: TRBJ2-7; CDR3nt: TGTGCCAGCAGCTCAATCCGGGACCACCGCCGATTGTTC; CDR3aa: CASSSIRDHRRLF
d_gene: TRBD1; abundance: many; v_gene: TRBV10-3; j_gene: TRBJ2-3; CDR3nt: TGTGCCATCAGGCGGACAGGGTTAACAGATACGCAGTATTTT; CDR3aa: CAIRRTGLTDTQYF
d_gene: NA; abundance: many; v_gene: TRBV7-3; j_gene: TRBJ2-1; CDR3nt: TGTGCCAGCAGCTTAACGGGGGCTGGACCGGGTGAGCAGTTCTTC; CDR3aa: CASSLTGAGPGEQFF
d_gene: TRBD1; abundance: few; v_gene: TRBV29-1; j_gene: TRBJ1-2; CDR3nt: TGCAGCGGTGACAGGGTTGGGTATGGCTACACCTTC; CDR3aa: CSGDRVGYGYTF
d_gene: NA; abundance: many; v_gene: TRBV5-1; j_gene: TRBJ2-7; CDR3nt: TGCGCCAGCAGCGAGGCCCGGACTTACACCTACGAGCAGTACTTC; CDR3aa: CASSEARTYTYEQYF
d_gene: NA; abundance: many; v_gene: TRBV7-2; j_gene: TRBJ2-3; CDR3nt: TGTGCCAGCAGTAAGGGTTTCTTCCAAACAGATACGCAGTATTTT; CDR3aa: CASSKGFFQTDTQYF
d_gene: NA; abundance: NA; v_gene: TRBV14; j_gene: TRBJ2-7; CDR3nt: TGTGCCAGCAGCCCCCGACGCTACGAGCAGTACTTC; CDR3aa: CASSPRRYEQYF
d_gene: NA; abundance: NA; v_gene: TRBV3-1; j_gene: TRBJ2-3; CDR3nt: TGTGCCAGCAGCCAGCGGCTCCTATCGGCAGATACGCAGTATTTT; CDR3aa: CASSQRLLSADTQYF
d_gene: NA; abundance: many; v_gene: TRBV5-1; j_gene: TRBJ1-1; CDR3nt: TGCGCCAGCAGCCGGAACCTAGAAGGGATTGACACTGAAGCTTTCTTT; CDR3aa: CASSRNLEGIDTEAFF
d_gene: NA; abundance: many; v_gene: TRBV2; j_gene: TRBJ2-3; CDR3nt: TGTGCCAGCGCCCGTAGGGATACGCAGTATTTT; CDR3aa: CASARRDTQYF
d_gene: TRBD1; abundance: NA; v_gene: TRBV11-2; j_gene: TRBJ1-1; CDR3nt: TGTGCCAGCAGCGGATATCAGGGGGCATGGCGAGCTTTCTTT; CDR3aa: CASSGYQGAWRAFF
d_gene: NA; abundance: many; v_gene: TRBV20-1; j_gene: TRBJ1-2; CDR3nt: TGCAGTGCTAGAGTCGGCTATGGCTACACCTTC; CDR3aa: CSARVGYGYTF
d_gene: NA; abundance: NA; v_gene: TRBV5-1; j_gene: TRBJ2-1; CDR3nt: TGCGCCAGCAGCGCGACAGCCGACAATGAGCAGTTCTTC; CDR3aa: CASSATADNEQFF
d_gene: TRBD2; abundance: few; v_gene: TRBV7-9; j_gene: TRBJ2-1; CDR3nt: TGTGCCAGCAGCCCCACTAGCGGGAGGGCCGATGAGCAGTTCTTC; CDR3aa: CASSPTSGRADEQFF
d_gene: TRBD2; abundance: NA; v_gene: TRBV7-9; j_gene: TRBJ2-7; CDR3nt: TGTGCCAGCAGCGGACCTCTTTCACTAGCGGGAGAGCAGTACTTC; CDR3aa: CASSGPLSLAGEQYF
d_gene: NA; abundance: NA; v_gene: TRBV3-1; j_gene: TRBJ2-7; CDR3nt: TGTGCCAGCAGTCAAGGTCAGACTAGTATATACGAGCAGTACTTC; CDR3aa: CASSQGQTSIYEQYF
d_gene: TRBD2; abundance: NA; v_gene: TRBV14; j_gene: TRBJ2-1; CDR3nt: TGTGCCAGCAGCAAGTTAGCGGGAGCTTACAATGAGCAGTTCTTC; CDR3aa: CASSKLAGAYNEQFF
d_gene: NA; abundance: many; v_gene: TRBV6-4; j_gene: TRBJ2-7; CDR3nt: TGTGCCAGCAGTCCGGGGCCGACCTACGAGCAGTACTTC; CDR3aa: CASSPGPTYEQYF
d_gene: NA; abundance: many; v_gene: TRBV5-1; j_gene: TRBJ2-4; CDR3nt: TGCGCCAGCAGCTTGGAGATTGGCGGAGCCAAAAACATTCAGTACTTC; CDR3aa: CASSLEIGGAKNIQYF
d_gene: NA; abundance: many; v_gene: TRBV6-1; j_gene: TRBJ1-5; CDR3nt: TGTGCCAGCACAATAAATAGCAATCAGCCCCAGCATTTT; CDR3aa: CASTINSNQPQHF
d_gene: NA; abundance: NA; v_gene: TRBV7-9; j_gene: TRBJ1-1; CDR3nt: TGTGCCAGCAGCATCGCGAGGGGGAACACTGAAGCTTTCTTT; CDR3aa: CASSIARGNTEAFF
d_gene: NA; abundance: few; v_gene: TRBV11-2; j_gene: TRBJ2-1; CDR3nt: TGTGCCAGCAGCTTAGGTTGGTCTAATGAGCAGTTCTTC; CDR3aa: CASSLGWSNEQFF
d_gene: NA; abundance: NA; v_gene: TRBV6-2/TRBV6-3; j_gene: TRBJ2-7; CDR3nt: TGTGCCAGCAGTTACCCCGTCAACGATCAGTACTTC; CDR3aa: CASSYPVNDQYF
d_gene: NA; abundance: NA; v_gene: TRBV10-3; j_gene: TRBJ1-2; CDR3nt: TGTGCCATCAGTGAGTCGGGAGAACTTGGCTTGGAGGTAGTGAGCTACACCTTC; CDR3aa: CAISESGELGLEVVSYTF
d_gene: NA; abundance: NA; v_gene: TRBV28; j_gene: TRBJ1-5; CDR3nt: TGTGCCAGCAGTTTAGCCACGGGCCTGAGGCCCCAGCATTTT; CDR3aa: CASSLATGLRPQHF
d_gene: TRBD2; abundance: NA; v_gene: TRBV7-9; j_gene: TRBJ2-7; CDR3nt: TGTGCCAGCAGCCCCCCTAGCGGGAAGGGCTACGAGCAGTACTTC; CDR3aa: CASSPPSGKGYEQYF
d_gene: TRBD1; abundance: many; v_gene: TRBV20-1; j_gene: TRBJ1-6; CDR3nt: TGCAGTGCTAGAGATATACAGGGGAAAGGAAATTCACCCCTCCACTTT; CDR3aa: CSARDIQGKGNSPLHF
d_gene: NA; abundance: NA; v_gene: TRBV10-3; j_gene: TRBJ2-3; CDR3nt: TGTGCCACCCGGGACGGTGGATTATTGGATACGCAGTATTTT; CDR3aa: CATRDGGLLDTQYF
d_gene: TRBD1; abundance: few; v_gene: TRBV12-5; j_gene: TRBJ1-1; CDR3nt: TGTGCTAGTGGTCCTAGACAGGGGAACACTGAAGCTTTCTTT; CDR3aa: CASGPRQGNTEAFF
d_gene: NA; abundance: many; v_gene: TRBV20-1; j_gene: TRBJ2-3; CDR3nt: TGCAGTGCTAGGCCCTTAACCCTGGAGGATACGCAGTATTTT; CDR3aa: CSARPLTLEDTQYF
d_gene: NA; abundance: many; v_gene: TRBV4-1; j_gene: TRBJ1-1; CDR3nt: TGCGCCAGCAGCCAAGATGTGGGGACTGAAGCTTTCTTT; CDR3aa: CASSQDVGTEAFF
d_gene: NA; abundance: many; v_gene: TRBV10-3; j_gene: TRBJ2-1; CDR3nt: TGTGCCATCAGTGGCTCCCCTGACGGCGGAGAGCAGTTCTTC; CDR3aa: CAISGSPDGGEQFF
d_gene: NA; abundance: NA; v_gene: TRBV10-3; j_gene: TRBJ2-3; CDR3nt: TGTGCCATCAGTGAGGGCGGGGTCATCGTGGATACGCAGTATTTT; CDR3aa: CAISEGGVIVDTQYF
d_gene: TRBD1; abundance: few; v_gene: TRBV5-5; j_gene: TRBJ1-2; CDR3nt: TGTGCCAGCAGCTTCGGGACAGGGGGGATCTATGGCTACACCTTC; CDR3aa: CASSFGTGGIYGYTF
d_gene: TRBD1; abundance: NA; v_gene: TRBV6-4; j_gene: TRBJ1-2; CDR3nt: TGTGCCAGCTCCCACTCACAGGGGCGAGGAGGCTACACCTTC; CDR3aa: CASSHSQGRGGYTF
d_gene: TRBD2; abundance: many; v_gene: TRBV25-1; j_gene: TRBJ2-1; CDR3nt: TGTGCCAGCATAGGTAGGGCGGGAGGGTACAATGAGCAGTTCTTC; CDR3aa: CASIGRAGGYNEQFF
d_gene: NA; abundance: many; v_gene: TRBV5-6; j_gene: TRBJ2-4; CDR3nt: TGTGCCAGCAGCTTGAAGATTTTGGGGGCCAAAAACATTCAGTACTTC; CDR3aa: CASSLKILGAKNIQYF
d_gene: TRBD2; abundance: many; v_gene: TRBV10-3; j_gene: TRBJ2-1; CDR3nt: TGTGCCATCAGGGATCTAGCGGGCTACAATGAGCAGTTCTTC; CDR3aa: CAIRDLAGYNEQFF
d_gene: NA; abundance: many; v_gene: TRBV24-1; j_gene: TRBJ2-5; CDR3nt: TGTGCCACCAGTGATTTCCAGGGAGCCCAAGAGACCCAGTACTTC; CDR3aa: CATSDFQGAQETQYF
d_gene: NA; abundance: many; v_gene: TRBV29-1; j_gene: TRBJ2-2; CDR3nt: TGCAGCGTTGTAGGGGGGAGACAGGGCAACACCGGGGAGCTGTTTTTT; CDR3aa: CSVVGGRQGNTGELFF
d_gene: TRBD2; abundance: NA; v_gene: TRBV28; j_gene: TRBJ2-3; CDR3nt: TGTGCCAGCAGCCCGACTAGCGGAAACACAGATACGCAGTATTTT; CDR3aa: CASSPTSGNTDTQYF
d_gene: NA; abundance: many; v_gene: TRBV27; j_gene: TRBJ2-7; CDR3nt: TGTGCCAGCTCCCGCGGCGCCTACGAGCAGTACTTC; CDR3aa: CASSRGAYEQYF
d_gene: TRBD2; abundance: many; v_gene: TRBV12-3/TRBV12-4; j_gene: TRBJ2-2; CDR3nt: TGTGCCAGCAGTGGACTACTAGCGGGGTACACCGGGGAGCTGTTTTTT; CDR3aa: CASSGLLAGYTGELFF
d_gene: NA; abundance: NA; v_gene: TRBV12-3/TRBV12-4; j_gene: TRBJ1-2; CDR3nt: TGTGCCAGCAGCCTAAACTCCGGGGCCTACACCTTC; CDR3aa: CASSLNSGAYTF